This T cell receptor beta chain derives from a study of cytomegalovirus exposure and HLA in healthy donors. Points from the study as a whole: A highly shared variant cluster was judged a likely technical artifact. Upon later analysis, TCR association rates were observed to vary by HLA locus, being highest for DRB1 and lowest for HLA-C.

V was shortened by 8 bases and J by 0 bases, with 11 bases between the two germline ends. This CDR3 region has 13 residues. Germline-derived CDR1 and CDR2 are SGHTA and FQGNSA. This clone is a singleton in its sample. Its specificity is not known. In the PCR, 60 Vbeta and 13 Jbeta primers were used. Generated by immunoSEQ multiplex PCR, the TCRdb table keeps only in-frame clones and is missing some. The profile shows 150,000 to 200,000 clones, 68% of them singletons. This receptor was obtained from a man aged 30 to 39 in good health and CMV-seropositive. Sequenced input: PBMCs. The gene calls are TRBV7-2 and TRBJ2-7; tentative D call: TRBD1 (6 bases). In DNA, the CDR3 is TGTGCCAGCGGGACACCGAACTCCTACGAGCAGTACTTC. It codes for CASGTPNSYEQYF.